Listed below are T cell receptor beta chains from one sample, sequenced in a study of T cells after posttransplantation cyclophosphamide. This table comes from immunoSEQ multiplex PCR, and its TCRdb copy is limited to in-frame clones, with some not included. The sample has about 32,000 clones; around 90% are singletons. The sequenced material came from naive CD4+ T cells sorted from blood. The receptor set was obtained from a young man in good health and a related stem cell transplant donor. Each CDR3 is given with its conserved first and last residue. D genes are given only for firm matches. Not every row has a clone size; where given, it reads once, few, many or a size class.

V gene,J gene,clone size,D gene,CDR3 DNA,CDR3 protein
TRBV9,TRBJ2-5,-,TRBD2,TGTGCCAGCAGTGTTGGACTAGCGGGGTCTGAAGAGACCCAGTACTTC,CASSVGLAGSEETQYF
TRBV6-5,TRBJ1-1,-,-,TGTGCCAGCAGTCAGATGAACACTGAAGCTTTCTTT,CASSQMNTEAFF
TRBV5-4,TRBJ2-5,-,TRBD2,TGTGCCAGCAGCTTACAAGCGGGGTTGACGGAGACCCAGTACTTC,CASSLQAGLTETQYF
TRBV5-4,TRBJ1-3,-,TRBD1,TGTGCCAGCAGCTTGCAGGGGGTGGCTCCGAGCTCTGGAAACACCATATATTTT,CASSLQGVAPSSGNTIYF
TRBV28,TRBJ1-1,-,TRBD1,TGTGCCAGCAGTTTGGTACAGGGGGACACTGAAGCTTTCTTT,CASSLVQGDTEAFF
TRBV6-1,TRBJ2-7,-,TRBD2,TGTGCCAGCAGACGGGACGGGGGGTTCTACGAGCAGTACTTC,CASRRDGGFYEQYF
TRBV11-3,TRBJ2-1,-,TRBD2,TGTGCCAGCAGCTCATCGGGGGGGTGGTACAATGAGCAGTTCTTC,CASSSSGGWYNEQFF
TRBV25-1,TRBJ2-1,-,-,TGTGCCAGCAGCCCGGACATAACCTACAATGAGCAGTTCTTC,CASSPDITYNEQFF
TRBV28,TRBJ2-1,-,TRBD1,TGTGCCAGCAGTTTAAGTGGACAGGGAGTCGGTGAGCAGTTCTTC,CASSLSGQGVGEQFF
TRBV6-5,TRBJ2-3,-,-,TGTGCCAGCAGTCGACGGGGTTTCAATGGAGATACGCAGTATTTT,CASSRRGFNGDTQYF
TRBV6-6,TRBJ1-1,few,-,TGTGCCAGCAGTTACCCCAAAGGCAGGATGAACACTGAAGCTTTCTTT,CASSYPKGRMNTEAFF
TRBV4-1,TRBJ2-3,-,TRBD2,TGCGCCAGCAGCCGACTAGCATTCGTGGATACGCAGTATTTT,CASSRLAFVDTQYF
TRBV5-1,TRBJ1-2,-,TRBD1,TGCGCCAGCAGCTTTGGGGGACAGGGGAACTATGGCTACACCTTC,CASSFGGQGNYGYTF
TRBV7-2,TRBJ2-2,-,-,TGTGCCAGCAGCCCCCTGACTGCGAACACCGGGGAGCTGTTTTTT,CASSPLTANTGELFF
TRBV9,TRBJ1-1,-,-,TGTGCCAGCAGCGCGCCGGGACAACTGAACACTGAAGCTTTCTTT,CASSAPGQLNTEAFF
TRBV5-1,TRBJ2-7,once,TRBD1,TGCGCCAGCAGCTCGGCAGGGGGTACCTACGAGCAGTACTTC,CASSSAGGTYEQYF
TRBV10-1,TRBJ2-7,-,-,TGCGCCAGCACTTCTTCGGGACAACACGAGCAGTACTTC,CASTSSGQHEQYF
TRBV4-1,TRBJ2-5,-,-,TGCGCCAGCAGCCTAAGTATACAGGAAGAGACCCAGTACTTC,CASSLSIQEETQYF